This TCR beta chain was retrieved from a study of T-cell reconstitution after alpha-beta-depleted transplantation in children. Germline V gives CDR1 SGHKS, CDR2 YYEKEE (reference sequence). V was clipped by 3 bases and J by 1 base, with 10 bases between them. The CDR3 length is 14 residues. Unique molecular identifiers were built into the TCRbeta library. TCRdb re-called the PCR reads through MiXCR, storing one row per CDR3 protein. Seen here are about 580,000 distinct CDR3 sequences, 25% to 30% observed once, and the top ten hold about a third. The chain carries TRBV5-5 and TRBJ2-5, with D perhaps given as TRBD1 or TRBD2 (5 bases each). The source was PBMCs, collected before TCRalphabeta/CD19-depleted stem cell transplant. The sequence was obtained from a boy younger than two with Wiskott-Aldrich syndrome, due to receive a stem cell transplant. The CDR3 DNA reads as TGTGCCAGCAGCTCGGGACGGTTCCAAGAGACCCAGTACTTC. As protein: CASSSGRFQETQYF. The complete variable domain, with remaining parts taken from reference TRBV5-5 and TRBJ2-5, reads DAGVTQSPTHLIKTRGQQVTLRCSPISGHKSVSWYQQVLGQGPQFIFQYYEKEERGRGNFPDRFSARQFPNYSSELNVNALLLGDSALYLCASSSGRFQETQYFGPGTRLLVL.